This TCR beta chain was identified during a study of circulating tumor DNA in untreated peripheral T-cell lymphoma. TCRdb keeps only in-frame clones here, not all; method: immunoSEQ multiplex PCR. The repertoire consists of about 2,200 clones, with about 64% occurring once and the leading ten covering 45% to 65%. This CDR3 is built from 15 residues. V lost 7 bases, J lost 0 bases, and 6 bases stayed unmatched. Germline assignment: CDR1 MNHGY and CDR2 SAAAGT. This clone has more than one count but fewer than ten. Sequenced input: tumor tissue. The chain links TRBV6-8 to TRBJ2-1, with 7 positions matching TRBD2. This TCR came from a human donor with peripheral T-cell lymphoma. CDR3 DNA: TGTGCCAGCACCAAACAGCGGGGCTCCTACAATGAGCAGTTCTTC. Translation gives CASTKQRGSYNEQFF.